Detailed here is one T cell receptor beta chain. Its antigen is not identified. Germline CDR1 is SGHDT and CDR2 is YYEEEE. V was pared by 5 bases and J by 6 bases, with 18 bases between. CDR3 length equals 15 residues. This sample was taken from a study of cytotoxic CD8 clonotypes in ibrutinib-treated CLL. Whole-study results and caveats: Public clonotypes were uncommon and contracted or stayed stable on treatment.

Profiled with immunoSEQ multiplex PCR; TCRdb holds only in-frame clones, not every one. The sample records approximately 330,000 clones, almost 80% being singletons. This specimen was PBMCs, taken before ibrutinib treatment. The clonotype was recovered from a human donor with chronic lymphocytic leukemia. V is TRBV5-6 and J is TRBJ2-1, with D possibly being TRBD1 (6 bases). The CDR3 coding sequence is TGTGCCAGCAGTACGCTAGGACAGACGATCAATGAGCAGTTCTTC. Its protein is CASSTLGQTINEQFF.